The text below deals with one T cell receptor (beta chain). The patients chosen for sequencing had shown expansion of CD8+CD57+ cells (detected by flow cytometry). Genomic DNA was employed as the template in profiling TCR beta VDJ and CDR3. TCRdb passed the reads through MiXCR, listing each CDR3 protein once. The sample holds approximately 300,000 distinct CDR3 sequences, 50% to 65% seen once. The sample belongs to a study of CD8+CD57+ T cells in acquired aplastic anemia. Whole-study context: Sorted CD4+ and CD8+ cells yielded DNA averaging about 3.1 ug.

Germline V gene lookup returns CDR1 ENHRY and CDR2 SYGVKD. V lost 1 base to trimming and J lost 0 bases, with 10 bases between them. The CDR3 loop spans 15 amino acids. Sequences were obtained from sorted CD4+, CD8+, or CD8+CD57+ T cells (not recorded which) from PBMCs. The sequence derives from a human donor with aplastic anemia. This chain uses TRBV10-3 with TRBJ2-7; D is tentatively TRBD1 or TRBD2 (5 bases each). The CDR3 is CAISEWDATSYEQYF. The CDR3 nucleotides are TGTGCCATCAGTGAGTGGGACGCTACCTCCTACGAGCAGTACTTC.